The clone carrying this T cell receptor (beta chain) was recorded at least ten times. What it binds is unknown. This sample is part of a study of spatial heterogeneity in lung cancer. As to time point: sample taken at primary tumor resection. V was clipped by 3 bases and J by 0 bases, with 9 bases between them. CDR1 KGHSH and CDR2 LQKENI come from the germline V gene. This CDR3 is 14 amino acids long. Findings and limits, study-wide: Expanded intratumoral alpha and beta TCR counts tracked tumor mutation counts.

TCRdb re-derived calls from the 5' RACE reads in MiXCR, one entry per CDR3 protein. The table includes under 15,000 distinct CDR3 sequences, about 4.8% detected once. This TCR was sampled from a female donor with early-stage non-small cell lung cancer. The chain couples TRBV18 to TRBJ2-7; D possibly corresponds to TRBD2 (6 bases). This sample comprised lung tumor tissue, obtained at surgery. CDR3 in amino acids: CASSPNGGSYEQYF. The CDR3 nucleotides read TGTGCCAGCTCACCTAACGGGGGCTCCTACGAGCAGTACTTC.